The sequence of this T cell receptor (beta chain) was determined in a study of T cell responses to AZD1222 COVID-19 vaccine. Study summary: Investigators merged groups given second doses at roughly 4 or roughly 12 weeks.

Libraries were prepared by immunoSEQ multiplex PCR; TCRdb keeps only in-frame clonotypes and omits some of them. The repertoire consists of 73,000 or so clones, with roughly four fifths occurring once and the leading ten covering 5% to 6%. General observations from the study: The CD4 TCRs associated with vaccination extended across spike and predominated at 160-218 and 743-854. The donor cohort was predominantly white British with a female majority, and clonal diversity may have been underestimated.

This clone was counted only a few times. The antigen is undetermined. The sequence was obtained from an adult in good health. Sample: peripheral blood, taken on day 0 of AZD1222 vaccination.

The CDR3 bases are TGTGCCAGCAGCTCACAGGGCCCCAATCAGCCCCAGCATTTT. Translating it yields CASSSQGPNQPQHF. V is TRBV7-8 and J is TRBJ1-5, with a weak D call TRBD1 (6 bases). Trimming pared 4 bases from V and 3 bases from J, leaving 10 bases between. The CDR3 contains 14 residues. Germline V gene data show CDR1 as SGHVS and CDR2 as FQNEAQ.